These 14 T cell receptor beta chains were all obtained from the same sample, sequenced in a study of blood T cells in healthy people across ages. A second PCR of about 7 to 12 cycles used a sample-barcoded 5' primer and a J-beta primer mix. TCRdb reprocessed the 5' RACE reads with MiXCR, giving one entry per CDR3 protein. The table includes over 950,000 distinct CDR3 sequences, 35% to 45% detected once. Sequenced input: blood. The receptors derive from a man between 18 and 29 years old in good health.

This clonotype was observed a handful of times. This chain links TRBV5-1 with TRBJ1-1; D is possibly TRBD1 (5 bases). The V end was cut by 6 bases, the J end by 4 bases, with 13 bases between. The germline gives CDR1 SGHRS, CDR2 YFSETQ. CDR3 size: 13 residues. The CDR3 is CASMGLGVTEAFF. DNA for the CDR3: TGCGCCAGCATGGGTTTAGGGGTCACTGAAGCTTTCTTT.

The V call is TRBV20-1, the J call TRBJ1-5; D remains unclear. Germline V gene sequence: CDR1 DFQATT, CDR2 SNEGSKA (reference sequence). Trimming took 0 bases from V and 6 from J, leaving 12 bases between them. CDR3 length: 14 residues. CDR3 region: CSARDRGNGQPQHF. In DNA, the CDR3 is TGCAGTGCTAGAGATCGTGGTAATGGTCAGCCCCAGCATTTT.

The table lists this clonotype with a count of one. This could be a read error, since a much larger clone is one nucleotide away. The rearrangement joins TRBV21-1 to TRBJ1-2; the table gives TRBD1 as D, unverified against the DNA. TRBV21-1 is recorded as a pseudogene. The CDR3 has 19 amino acids. CDR3 loop: CASSKALYGRGTSDYGYTF. In DNA form, the CDR3 reads TGTGCCAGCAGCAAAGCGCTTTATGGGCGGGGGACGTCGGACTATGGCTACACCTTC.

This clonotype showed up many times. The chain recombines TRBV20-1 with TRBJ1-2, with 7 nucleotides matching TRBD1. Germline CDR1 and CDR2: DFQATT and SNEGSKA (reference sequence). V was pared by 3 bases and J by 2 bases, with 6 bases of the junction left unmatched. This CDR3 comprises 14 residues. The CDR3 spells CSASGTALNYGYTF. The CDR3 DNA reads TGCAGTGCTAGCGGGACAGCCCTCAACTATGGCTACACCTTC.

V usage is TRBV20-1 and J usage is TRBJ1-2, with 10 bases identical to TRBD1. Germline loops: CDR1 DFQATT, CDR2 SNEGSKA (reference sequence). The J segment lost 7 bases and the V segment lost 7 bases, leaving 3 bases of the junction unmatched. The CDR3 has 11 amino acids. CDR3 residues: CSEDRGGGYTF. CDR3 nucleotide sequence: TGCAGTGAGGACAGGGGGGGTGGCTACACCTTC.

This chain joins TRBV10-3 and TRBJ2-7, with 9 bases aligning to TRBD1. V lost 9 bases, J lost 2 bases, and 8 bases stayed unmatched. Germline V CDR1 and CDR2: ENHRY, SYGVKD. This CDR3 has 14 residues. The CDR3 region is CAITDRGKTYEQYF. The CDR3 region has the DNA TGTGCCATTACGGACAGGGGTAAAACCTACGAGCAGTACTTC.

This chain links TRBV20-1 with TRBJ2-4; TRBD1 is a possible D gene (6 bases). The J call could be wrong; TRBJ2-5 is a better fit for the DNA end. This CDR3 contains 14 residues. Germline loops: CDR1 DFQATT, CDR2 SNEGSKA (reference sequence). The CDR3 loop is CSARDRTRGETQYF. The DNA of the CDR3 is TGCAGTGCTAGAGATCGGACCAGGGGAGAGACCCAGTACTTC.

The V gene is TRBV29-1, the J gene TRBJ1-5; D ambiguous. CDR3 length: 14 residues. Germline loops: CDR1 SQVTM, CDR2 ANQGSEA. V gave up 5 bases and J gave up 2 bases, with 13 bases separating them. CDR3 DNA sequence: TGCAGCGTTTCCAGCTCCGTGGGCAATCAGCCCCAGCATTTT. Amino acid sequence: CSVSSSVGNQPQHF. Supplemented by reference TRBV29-1 and TRBJ1-5, the full variable domain reads SAVISQKPSRDICQRGTSLTIQCQVDSQVTMMFWYRQQPGQSLTLIATANQGSEATYESGFVIDKFPISRPNLTFSTLTVSNMSPEDSSIYLCSVSSSVGNQPQHFGDGTRLSIL.

The chain links TRBV7-2 to TRBJ2-5; D gene uncertain. CDR3 length equals 14 residues. V was shortened by 2 bases and J by 5 bases, with 12 bases between the two germline ends. The germline V gene has CDR1 SGHTA and CDR2 FQGNSA. CDR3 loop: CASSLSELAETQYF. CDR3 coding DNA: TGTGCCAGCAGCTTATCGGAGCTCGCGGAGACCCAGTACTTC.

CDR3: CSVGGGANYGYTF. The DNA for the CDR3 is TGCAGCGTTGGGGGGGGAGCTAACTATGGCTACACCTTC. The chain couples TRBV29-1 to TRBJ1-2; tentative D call: TRBD1 (5 bases). The germline V gene has CDR1 SQVTM and CDR2 ANQGSEA. This CDR3 region has 13 residues. Trimming removed 4 bases from V and 0 bases from J, with 9 bases in between.

This clonotype was observed a handful of times. The J gene is TRBJ1-3, the V gene TRBV12-3 or TRBV12-4; 7 positions agree with TRBD1. Trimming at V came to 10 bases and at J to 4 bases, leaving 7 bases not matched to a gene. This CDR3 contains 13 residues. The CDR3, as DNA: TGTGCCACTTCGACAGGGATCGGAAACACCATATATTTT. Amino acid sequence: CATSTGIGNTIYF.

This sequence joins TRBV12-2 and TRBJ2-3; the table's TRBD2 call for D was not verified on the DNA. TRBV12-2 is deemed a pseudogene. This CDR3 has 16 residues. The CDR3 bases are TGTGCAAGTCGCTTAGGCCCAGCGGGGGGCACAGATACGCAGTATTTT. Protein: CASRLGPAGGTDTQYF.

The sample holds a few counts of this clonotype. The chain has TRBV30 and TRBJ1-2; D gene ambiguous. This CDR3 contains 11 residues. Germline assignment: CDR1 GTSNPN and CDR2 SVGIG (reference sequence). Trimming pared 5 bases from V and 6 bases from J, leaving 10 bases between. The CDR3 protein is CAWRLGHGYTF. As DNA, the CDR3 is TGTGCCTGGCGACTAGGACATGGCTACACCTTC.

The chain uses TRBV6-5 and TRBJ1-2, with 8 bases matching TRBD1. The CDR3 contains 16 residues. Germline lookup yields CDR1 MNHEY and CDR2 SVGAGI. The junction had 9 bases not matched to a gene; V was cut back by 6 bases and J by 0 bases. CDR3 DNA sequence: TGTGCCAGCAGCAGGACAGGGACAATCCCTAACTATGGCTACACCTTC. This gives the protein CASSRTGTIPNYGYTF.